Sequencing of this T cell receptor (beta chain) was carried out in a study of shared clonotypes between healthy human individuals. Per germline, CDR1 SGHTA and CDR2 FQGTGA. The CDR3 runs to 14 residues. V was cut by 3 bases and J by 0 bases, with 8 bases left in between. Healthy and HIV-negative, the adult donors had no recent acute infections or vaccinations. The data were produced by immunoSEQ multiplex PCR, yet TCRdb's version contains in-frame clones alone and is incomplete. The repertoire has some 480,000 clones, around 80% of them found once; the top ten carry roughly 12%. The V call is TRBV7-3, the J call TRBJ1-1; D gene ambiguous. Input material: PBMCs. The sequence was collected from a woman in her thirties or forties in good health. Some clones in this sample may be carry-over from other donors' samples. Here the CDR3 reads CASSFSGLNTEAFF. CDR3 DNA: TGTGCCAGCAGCTTTAGTGGATTGAACACTGAAGCTTTCTTT.